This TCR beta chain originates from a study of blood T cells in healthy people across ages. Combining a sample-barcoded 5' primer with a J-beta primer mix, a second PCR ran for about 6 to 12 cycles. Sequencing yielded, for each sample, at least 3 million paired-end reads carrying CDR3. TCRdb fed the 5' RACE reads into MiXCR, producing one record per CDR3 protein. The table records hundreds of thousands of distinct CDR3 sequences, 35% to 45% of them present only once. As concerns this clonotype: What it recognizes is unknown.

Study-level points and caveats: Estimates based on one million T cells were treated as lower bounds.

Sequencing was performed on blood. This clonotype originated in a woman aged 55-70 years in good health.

CDR3 protein: CASGTQGGQETQYF. The CDR3 DNA sequence: TGTGCCAGCGGCACTCAGGGGGGGCAAGAGACCCAGTACTTC. This chain uses TRBV11-2 with TRBJ2-5; the D gene could be TRBD1 or TRBD2 (7 bases each). The CDR3 is made up of 14 amino acids. Between the trimmed V and J ends, which lost 8 bases and 2 bases, there was a span of 15 bases. Germline CDR1 and CDR2: SGHAT and FQNNGV.